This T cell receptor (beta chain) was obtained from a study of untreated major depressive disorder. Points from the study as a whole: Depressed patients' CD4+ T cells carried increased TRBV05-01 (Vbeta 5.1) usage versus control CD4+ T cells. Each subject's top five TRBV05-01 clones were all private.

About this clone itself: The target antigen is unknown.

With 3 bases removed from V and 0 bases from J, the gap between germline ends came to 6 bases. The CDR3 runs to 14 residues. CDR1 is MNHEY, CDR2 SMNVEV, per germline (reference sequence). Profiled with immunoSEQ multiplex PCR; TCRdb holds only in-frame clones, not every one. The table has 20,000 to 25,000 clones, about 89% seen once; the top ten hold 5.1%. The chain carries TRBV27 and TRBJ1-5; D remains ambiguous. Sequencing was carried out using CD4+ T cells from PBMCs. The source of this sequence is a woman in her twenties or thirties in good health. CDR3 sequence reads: CASSLRNSNQPQHF. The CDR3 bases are TGTGCCAGCAGTTTGCGGAATAGCAATCAGCCCCAGCATTTT.